The clone carrying this TCR beta chain was seen a single time. Its target is unknown. At one end, the junction sequence differs from germline, possibly due to a read error. TCRdb itself ran the 5' RACE reads through MiXCR, one entry per CDR3 protein. This sample yields over 9,000 distinct CDR3 sequences, of which around 40% are seen a single time; 25% to 30% belongs to the top ten. The germline V gene has CDR1 SGDLS and CDR2 YYNGEE. The CDR3 loop spans 14 amino acids. The source of the sample is a study of T cell repertoires and leukemia-associated antigens. Study summary: About 15 million effective reads came from all samples combined. Whole-study findings and limits: The four groups had similar numbers of Vbeta, Jbeta genes and CDR3s.

This clonotype was obtained from a female donor in good health. The sample consisted of CD3+ T cells sorted from blood and cultured. This chain joins TRBV9 and TRBJ2-1, with D maybe TRBD1 (6 bases). The CDR3 DNA reads TGTGCCGGCAGCGTAGTGGGGGCATACAATGGGCAGTTCTTC. Amino acid sequence: CAGSVVGAYNGQFF.